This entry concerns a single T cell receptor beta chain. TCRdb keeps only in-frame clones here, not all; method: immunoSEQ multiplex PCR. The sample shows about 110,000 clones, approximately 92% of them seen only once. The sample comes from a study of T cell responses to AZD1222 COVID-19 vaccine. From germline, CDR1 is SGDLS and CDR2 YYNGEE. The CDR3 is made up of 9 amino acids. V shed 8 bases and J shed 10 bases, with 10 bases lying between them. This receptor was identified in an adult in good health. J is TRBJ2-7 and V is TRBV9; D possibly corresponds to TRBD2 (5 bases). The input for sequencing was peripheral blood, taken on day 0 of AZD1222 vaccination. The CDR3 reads CASNGGQYF. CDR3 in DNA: TGTGCCAGTAACGGAGGACAGTACTTC.